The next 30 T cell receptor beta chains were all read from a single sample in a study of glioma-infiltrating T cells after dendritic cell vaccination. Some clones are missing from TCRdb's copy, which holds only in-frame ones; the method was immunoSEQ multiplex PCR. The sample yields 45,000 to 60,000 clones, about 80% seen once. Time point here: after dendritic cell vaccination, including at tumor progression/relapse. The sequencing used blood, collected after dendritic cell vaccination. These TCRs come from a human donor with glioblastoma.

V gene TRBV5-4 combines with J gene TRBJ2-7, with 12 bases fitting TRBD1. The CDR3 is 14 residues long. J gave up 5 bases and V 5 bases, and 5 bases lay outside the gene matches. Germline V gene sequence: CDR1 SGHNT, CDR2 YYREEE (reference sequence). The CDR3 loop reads CASSTGTGGDEQYF. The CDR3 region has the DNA TGTGCCAGCAGTACCGGGACAGGGGGCGACGAGCAGTACTTC. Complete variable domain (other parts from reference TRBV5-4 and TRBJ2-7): ETGVTQSPTHLIKTRGQQVTLRCSSQSGHNTVSWYQQALGQGPQFIFQYYREEENGRGNFPPRFSGLQFPNYSSELNVNALELDDSALYLCASSTGTGGDEQYFGPGTRLTVT.

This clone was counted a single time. In DNA, the CDR3 is TGTGCCAGCAGTGGATCGGGCAGGGAAAATGAAAAACTGTTTTTT. Encoded protein: CASSGSGRENEKLFF. This chain links TRBV27 with TRBJ1-4; D might be TRBD1 (5 bases). The CDR3 extends over 15 amino acids. Germline CDR1 MNHEY, CDR2 SMNVEV (reference sequence). V lost 5 bases and J lost 5, with 15 bases in between.

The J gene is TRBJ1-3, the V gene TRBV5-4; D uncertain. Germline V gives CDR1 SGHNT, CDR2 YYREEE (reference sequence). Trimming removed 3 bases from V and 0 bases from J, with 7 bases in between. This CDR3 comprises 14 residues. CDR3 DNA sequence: TGTGCCAGCAGCTCAGGAACCTCTGGAAACACCATATATTTT. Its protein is CASSSGTSGNTIYF.

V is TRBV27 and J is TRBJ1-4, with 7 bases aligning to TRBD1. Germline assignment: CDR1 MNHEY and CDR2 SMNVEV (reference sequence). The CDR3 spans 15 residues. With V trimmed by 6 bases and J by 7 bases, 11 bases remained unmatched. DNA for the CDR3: TGTGCCAGCAGCCGAGCCGGGACAGTGACTGAAAAACTGTTTTTT. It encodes CASSRAGTVTEKLFF.

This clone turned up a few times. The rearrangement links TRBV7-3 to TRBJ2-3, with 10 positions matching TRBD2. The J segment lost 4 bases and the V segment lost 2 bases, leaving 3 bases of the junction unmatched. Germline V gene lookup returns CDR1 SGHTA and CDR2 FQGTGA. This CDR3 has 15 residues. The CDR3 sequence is CASSLERGGSDTQYF. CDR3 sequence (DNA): TGTGCCAGCAGCTTAGAGCGGGGGGGCTCAGATACGCAGTATTTT.

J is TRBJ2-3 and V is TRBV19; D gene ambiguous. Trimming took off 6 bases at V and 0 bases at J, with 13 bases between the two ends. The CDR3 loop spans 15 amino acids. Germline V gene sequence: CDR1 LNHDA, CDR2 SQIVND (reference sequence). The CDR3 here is CASSYSLSSTDTQYF. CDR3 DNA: TGTGCCAGTAGCTACTCGCTTTCTAGCACAGATACGCAGTATTTT.

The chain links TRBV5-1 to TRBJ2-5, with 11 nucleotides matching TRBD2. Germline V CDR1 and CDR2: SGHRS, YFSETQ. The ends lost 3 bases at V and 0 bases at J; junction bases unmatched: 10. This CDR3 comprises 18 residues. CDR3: CASSSELAGDQYQETQYF. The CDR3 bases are TGCGCCAGCAGCTCGGAACTAGCGGGGGACCAGTACCAAGAGACCCAGTACTTC.

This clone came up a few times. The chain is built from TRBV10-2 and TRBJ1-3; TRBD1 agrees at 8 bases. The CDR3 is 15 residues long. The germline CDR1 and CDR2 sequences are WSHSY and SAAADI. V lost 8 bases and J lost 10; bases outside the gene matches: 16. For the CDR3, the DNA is TGCGCCAGCTGTGGACAGGGAAGGTTTTCAAGAACCATATATTTT. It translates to CASCGQGRFSRTIYF.

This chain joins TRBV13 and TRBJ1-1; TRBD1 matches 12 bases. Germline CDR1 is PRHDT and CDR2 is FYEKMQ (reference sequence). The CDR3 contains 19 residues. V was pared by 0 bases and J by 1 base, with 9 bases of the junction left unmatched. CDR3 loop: CASSLGPLGQGAPNTEAFF. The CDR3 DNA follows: TGTGCCAGCAGCTTAGGCCCGTTGGGACAGGGGGCTCCGAACACTGAAGCTTTCTTT.

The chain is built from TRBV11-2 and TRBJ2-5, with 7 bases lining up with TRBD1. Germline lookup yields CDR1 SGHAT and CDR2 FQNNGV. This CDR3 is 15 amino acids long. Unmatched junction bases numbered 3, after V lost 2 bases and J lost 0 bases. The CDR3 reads CASSLKGTDQETQYF. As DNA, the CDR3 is TGTGCCAGCAGCTTAAAAGGGACAGACCAAGAGACCCAGTACTTC.

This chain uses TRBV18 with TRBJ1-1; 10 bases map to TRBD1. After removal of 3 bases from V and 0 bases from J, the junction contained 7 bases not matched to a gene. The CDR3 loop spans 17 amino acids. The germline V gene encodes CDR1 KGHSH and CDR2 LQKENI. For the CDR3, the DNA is TGTGCCAGCTCACCGTCCCGGACAGGGGGTTTGAACACTGAAGCTTTCTTT. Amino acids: CASSPSRTGGLNTEAFF.

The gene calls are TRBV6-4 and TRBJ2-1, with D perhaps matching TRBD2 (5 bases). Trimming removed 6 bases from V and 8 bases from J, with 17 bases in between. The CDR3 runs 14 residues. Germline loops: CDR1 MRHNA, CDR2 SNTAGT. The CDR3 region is CASSRSLEVDEQFF. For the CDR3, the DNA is TGTGCCAGCAGCCGGAGTTTGGAGGTGGATGAGCAGTTCTTC.

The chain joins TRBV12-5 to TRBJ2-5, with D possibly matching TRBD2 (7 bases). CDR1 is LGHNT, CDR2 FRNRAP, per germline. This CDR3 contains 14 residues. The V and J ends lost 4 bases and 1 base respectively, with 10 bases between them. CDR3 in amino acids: CASGWGGPQETQYF. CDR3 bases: TGTGCTAGTGGTTGGGGGGGGCCCCAAGAGACCCAGTACTTC. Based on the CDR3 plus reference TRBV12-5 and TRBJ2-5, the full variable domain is DARVTQTPRHKVTEMGQEVTMRCQPILGHNTVFWYRQTMMQGLELLAYFRNRAPLDDSGMPKDRFSAEMPDATLATLKIQPSEPRDSAVYFCASGWGGPQETQYFGPGTRLLVL.

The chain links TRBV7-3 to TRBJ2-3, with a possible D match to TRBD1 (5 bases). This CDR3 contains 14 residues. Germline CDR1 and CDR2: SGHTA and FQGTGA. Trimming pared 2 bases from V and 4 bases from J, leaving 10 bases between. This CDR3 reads CASSLGQGSDTQYF. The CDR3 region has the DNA TGTGCCAGCAGCTTAGGTCAGGGTTCAGATACGCAGTATTTT.

The CDR3 region has the DNA TGTGCCAGCAGTGGGGTCTACGGGGGCGAGCAGTACTTC. Translation gives CASSGVYGGEQYF. This sequence joins TRBV2 and TRBJ2-7; D is perhaps TRBD2 (6 bases). CDR1 SNHLY and CDR2 FYNNEI come from the germline V gene. V dropped 4 bases and J dropped 6 bases, with 13 bases sitting between them. The CDR3 is 13 amino acids. The full variable domain, rest sourced from reference TRBV2 and TRBJ2-7, is EPEVTQTPSHQVTQMGQEVILRCVPISNHLYFYWYRQILGQKVEFLVSFYNNEISEKSEIFDDQFSVERPDGSNFTLKIRSTKLEDSAMYFCASSGVYGGEQYFGPGTRLTVT.

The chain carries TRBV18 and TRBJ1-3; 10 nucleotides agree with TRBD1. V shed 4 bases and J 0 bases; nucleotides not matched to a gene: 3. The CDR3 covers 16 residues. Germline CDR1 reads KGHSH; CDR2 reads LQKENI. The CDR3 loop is CASSRQGAYSGNTIYF. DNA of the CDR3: TGTGCCAGCTCACGACAGGGGGCTTACTCTGGAAACACCATATATTTT.

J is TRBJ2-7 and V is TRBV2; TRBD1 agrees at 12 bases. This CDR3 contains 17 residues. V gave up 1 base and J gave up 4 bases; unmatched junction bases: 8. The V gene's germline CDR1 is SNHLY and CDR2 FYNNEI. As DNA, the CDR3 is TGTGCCAGCAGTGAAGTGGGACAGGGGGCGCGACGGTACGAGCAGTACTTC. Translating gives CASSEVGQGARRYEQYF.

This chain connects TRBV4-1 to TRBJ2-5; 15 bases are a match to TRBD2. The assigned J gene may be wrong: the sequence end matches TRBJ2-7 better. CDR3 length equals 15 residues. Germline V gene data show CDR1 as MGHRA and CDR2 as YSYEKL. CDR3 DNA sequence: TGCGCCAGCAGCCGCGGACTAGCGGGGGGGAACGAGCAGTACTTC. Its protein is CASSRGLAGGNEQYF.

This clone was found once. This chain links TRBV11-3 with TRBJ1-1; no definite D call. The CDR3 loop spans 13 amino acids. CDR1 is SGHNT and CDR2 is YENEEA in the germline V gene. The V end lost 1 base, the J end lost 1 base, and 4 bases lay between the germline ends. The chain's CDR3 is CASSLGQNTEAFF. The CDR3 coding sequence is TGTGCCAGCAGCTTAGGGCAGAACACTGAAGCTTTCTTT.

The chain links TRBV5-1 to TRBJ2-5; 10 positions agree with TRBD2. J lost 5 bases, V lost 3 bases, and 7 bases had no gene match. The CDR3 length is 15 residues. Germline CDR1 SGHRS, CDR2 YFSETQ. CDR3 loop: CASSSTLAGEETQYF. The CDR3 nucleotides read TGCGCCAGCAGCTCAACCCTAGCGGGGGAGGAGACCCAGTACTTC.

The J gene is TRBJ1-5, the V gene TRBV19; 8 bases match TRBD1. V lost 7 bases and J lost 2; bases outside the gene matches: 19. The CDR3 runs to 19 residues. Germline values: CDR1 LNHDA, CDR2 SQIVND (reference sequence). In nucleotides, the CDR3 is TGTGCCAGTACCGAACTCACCGGGACAGGCCTCGTGGGCAATCAGCCCCAGCATTTT. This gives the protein CASTELTGTGLVGNQPQHF.

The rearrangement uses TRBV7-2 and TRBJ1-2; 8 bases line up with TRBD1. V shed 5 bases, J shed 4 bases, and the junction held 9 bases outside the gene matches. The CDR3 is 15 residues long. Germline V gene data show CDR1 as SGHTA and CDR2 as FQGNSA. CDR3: CASSPPPQGVYGYTF. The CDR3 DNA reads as TGTGCCAGCAGCCCCCCTCCACAGGGGGTCTATGGCTACACCTTC. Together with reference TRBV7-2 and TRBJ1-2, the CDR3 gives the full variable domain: GAGVSQSPSNKVTEKGKDVELRCDPISGHTALYWYRQSLGQGLEFLIYFQGNSAPDKSGLPSDRFSAERTGGSVSTLTIQRTQQEDSAVYLCASSPPPQGVYGYTFGSGTRLTVV.

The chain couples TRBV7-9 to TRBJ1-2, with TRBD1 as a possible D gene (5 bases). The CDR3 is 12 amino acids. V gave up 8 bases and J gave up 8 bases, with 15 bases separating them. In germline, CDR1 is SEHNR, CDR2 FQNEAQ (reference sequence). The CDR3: CASRYSGGGYTF. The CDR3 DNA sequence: TGTGCCAGCCGCTACTCCGGGGGGGGCTACACCTTC.

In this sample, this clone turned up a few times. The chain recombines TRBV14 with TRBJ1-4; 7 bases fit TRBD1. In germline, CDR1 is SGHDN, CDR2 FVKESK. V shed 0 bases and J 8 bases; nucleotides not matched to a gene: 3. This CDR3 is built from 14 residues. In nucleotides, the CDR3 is TGTGCCAGCAGCCAAGAAGAAGGGGGCGAAAAACTGTTTTTT. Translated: CASSQEEGGEKLFF. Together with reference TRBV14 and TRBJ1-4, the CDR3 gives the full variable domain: EAGVTQFPSHSVIEKGQTVTLRCDPISGHDNLYWYRRVMGKEIKFLLHFVKESKQDESGMPNNRFLAERTGGTYSTLKVQPAELEDSGVYFCASSQEEGGEKLFFGSGTQLSVL.

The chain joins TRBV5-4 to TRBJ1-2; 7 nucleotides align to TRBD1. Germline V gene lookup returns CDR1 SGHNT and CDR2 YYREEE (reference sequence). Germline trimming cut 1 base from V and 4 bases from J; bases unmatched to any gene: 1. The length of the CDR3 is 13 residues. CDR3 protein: CASSLWTGYGYTF. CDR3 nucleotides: TGTGCCAGCAGCTTGTGGACAGGCTATGGCTACACCTTC.

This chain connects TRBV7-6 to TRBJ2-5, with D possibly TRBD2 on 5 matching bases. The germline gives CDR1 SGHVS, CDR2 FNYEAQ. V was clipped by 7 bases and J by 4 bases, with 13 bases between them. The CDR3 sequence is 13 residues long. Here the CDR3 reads CASIPTMTETQYF. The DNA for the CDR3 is TGTGCCAGCATCCCGACTATGACAGAGACCCAGTACTTC.

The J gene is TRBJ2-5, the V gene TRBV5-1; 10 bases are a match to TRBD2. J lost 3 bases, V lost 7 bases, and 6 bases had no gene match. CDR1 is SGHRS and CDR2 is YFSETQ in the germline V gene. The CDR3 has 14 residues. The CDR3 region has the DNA TGCGCCAGCGCAGGACTAGCGGACGAAGAGACCCAGTACTTC. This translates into CASAGLADEETQYF.

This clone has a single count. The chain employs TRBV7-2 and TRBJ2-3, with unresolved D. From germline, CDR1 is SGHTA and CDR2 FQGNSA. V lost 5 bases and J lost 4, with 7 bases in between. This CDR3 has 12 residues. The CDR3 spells CASSLPADTQYF. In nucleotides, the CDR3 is TGTGCCAGCAGCCTCCCCGCAGATACGCAGTATTTT. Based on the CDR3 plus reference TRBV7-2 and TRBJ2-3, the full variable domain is GAGVSQSPSNKVTEKGKDVELRCDPISGHTALYWYRQSLGQGLEFLIYFQGNSAPDKSGLPSDRFSAERTGGSVSTLTIQRTQQEDSAVYLCASSLPADTQYFGPGTRLTVL.

CDR3 DNA sequence: TGTGCCAGCAGCGACCGGGACAGGAGGCCGACTAATGAAAAACTGTTTTTT. It is translated as CASSDRDRRPTNEKLFF. V is TRBV21-1 and J is TRBJ1-4; the table names TRBD1, a call not compared with the DNA. TRBV21-1 counts as a pseudogene. This CDR3 region has 17 residues.

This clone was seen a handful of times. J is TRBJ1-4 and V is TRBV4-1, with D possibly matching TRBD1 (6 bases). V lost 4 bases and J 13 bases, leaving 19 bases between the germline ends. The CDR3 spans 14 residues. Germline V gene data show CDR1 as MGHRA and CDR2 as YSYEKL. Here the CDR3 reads CASSRPGTPEGLFF. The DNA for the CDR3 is TGCGCCAGCAGCCGACCCGGGACACCCGAAGGACTGTTTTTT.